Below, one T cell receptor beta chain is given with its context. What it recognizes is unknown. The sample comes from a study of cytomegalovirus exposure and HLA in healthy donors. General study findings and limits: A later analysis linked a missense variant in DCLRE1C to the trimming of TCR beta V and J genes. The authors listed over 150 TCR beta chains as cytomegalovirus-associated.

Germline V gene sequence: CDR1 LNHDA, CDR2 SQIVND (reference sequence). The CDR3 runs to 14 residues. Trimming took 6 bases from V and 0 from J; bases not matched to a gene: 3. Primers: 60 Vbeta forward and 13 Jbeta reverse. Libraries were prepared by immunoSEQ multiplex PCR; TCRdb keeps only in-frame clonotypes and omits some of them. The repertoire holds around 200,000 clones, with about 80% as singletons. The receptor's source is a woman between 45 and 65 years old in good health and CMV-seropositive. Sequencing was carried out using PBMCs. This chain uses TRBV19 with TRBJ2-7; TRBD1 aligns across 9 bases. The CDR3: CASRDRGNSYEQYF. The CDR3 coding sequence is TGTGCCAGTAGGGACAGGGGTAACTCCTACGAGCAGTACTTC.